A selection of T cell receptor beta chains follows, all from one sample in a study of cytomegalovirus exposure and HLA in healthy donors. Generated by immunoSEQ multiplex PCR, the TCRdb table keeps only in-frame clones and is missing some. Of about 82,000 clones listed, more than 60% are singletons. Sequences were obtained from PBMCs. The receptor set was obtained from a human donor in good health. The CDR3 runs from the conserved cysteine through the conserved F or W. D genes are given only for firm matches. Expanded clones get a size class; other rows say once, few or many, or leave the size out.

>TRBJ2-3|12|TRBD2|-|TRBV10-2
TGCGCCTGCGGGGGAGGCACAGATACGCAGTATTTT
CACGGGTDTQYF
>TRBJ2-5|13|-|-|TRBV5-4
TGTGCCAGCAGCTTGCCCTCGAGGGAGACCCAGTACTTC
CASSLPSRETQYF
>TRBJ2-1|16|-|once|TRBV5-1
TGCGCCAGCAGCTTGGTTGGGACAGCGGGGGAGGATGAGCAGTTCTTC
CASSLVGTAGEDEQFF
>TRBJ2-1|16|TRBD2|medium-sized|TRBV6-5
TGTGCCAGCAGTTACTCCGGGACTAGCGGGGGGGTTGAGCAGTTCTTC
CASSYSGTSGGVEQFF
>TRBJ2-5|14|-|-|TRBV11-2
TGTGCCAGCAGCTCCCTCGGAGTCCAAGAGACCCAGTACTTC
CASSSLGVQETQYF
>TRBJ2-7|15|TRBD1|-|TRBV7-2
TGTGCCAGCAGCCCCGGGACAGGGGTACCCTACGAGCAGTACTTC
CASSPGTGVPYEQYF
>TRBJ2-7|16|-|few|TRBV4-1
TGCGCCAGCAGCCAAGTGCTCCGTCGCGGGACTGGGGAGCAGTACTTC
CASSQVLRRGTGEQYF
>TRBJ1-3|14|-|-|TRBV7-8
TGTGCCAGCAGCTCACAGGGCGCTGGAAACACCATATATTTT
CASSSQGAGNTIYF
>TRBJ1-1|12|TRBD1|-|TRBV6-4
TGTGCCAGCAGCAAACAGGGGGGAGAAGCTTTCTTT
CASSKQGGEAFF
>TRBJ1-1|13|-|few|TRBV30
TGTGCCTGGAGTGTACGGAGTCCGGGGGGAGCTTTCTTT
CAWSVRSPGGAFF
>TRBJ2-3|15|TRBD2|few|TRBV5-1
TGCGCCAGCAGCTCCATAGCGGGGGGCACAGATACGCAGTATTTT
CASSSIAGGTDTQYF
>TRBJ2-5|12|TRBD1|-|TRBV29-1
TGCAGCGTGACAGGGGGACAAGAGACCCAGTACTTC
CSVTGGQETQYF
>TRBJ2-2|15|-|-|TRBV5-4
TGTGCCAGCAGCCAAAAAGCGGTCCCGATCGGGGAGCTGTTTTTT
CASSQKAVPIGELFF
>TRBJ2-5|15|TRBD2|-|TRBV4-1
TGCGCCAGCAGCCAAGAGCCGGGGGGATTCAAGACCCAGTACTTC
CASSQEPGGFKTQYF
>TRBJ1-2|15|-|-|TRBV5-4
TGTGCCAGCAGCTTGGCAGGATGGGGCCACTATGGCTACACCTTC
CASSLAGWGHYGYTF
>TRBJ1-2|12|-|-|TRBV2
TGTGCCAGCAGTGGGACACCCAATGGCTACACCTTC
CASSGTPNGYTF
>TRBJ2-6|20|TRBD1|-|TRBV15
TGTGCCACCAGCAGAGACGGACTCGACAGGGAGTCCCTCTGGGCCAACGTCCTGACTTTC
CATSRDGLDRESLWANVLTF
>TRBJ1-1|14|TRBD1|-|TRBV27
TGTGCCAGCAGTTTCGACAGGGGGCGGACTGAAGCTTTCTTT
CASSFDRGRTEAFF
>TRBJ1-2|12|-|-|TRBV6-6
TGTGCCAGCAGTAGGGGGTTCTCTGGCTACACCTTC
CASSRGFSGYTF
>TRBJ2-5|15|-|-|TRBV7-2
TGTGCCAGCAGCCCCGGAGTCGCAGGCGGGGAGACCCAGTACTTC
CASSPGVAGGETQYF
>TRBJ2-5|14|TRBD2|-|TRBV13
TGTGCCAGCAGCCTAAGGACTAGATGGAAGACCCAGTACTTC
CASSLRTRWKTQYF
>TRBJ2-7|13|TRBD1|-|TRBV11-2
TGTGCCAGCAGCTTAACAGGGGATTACGAGCAGTACTTC
CASSLTGDYEQYF
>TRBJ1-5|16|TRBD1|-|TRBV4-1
TGCGCCAGCAGCCAAGGTGACAGGGTGATTAATCAGCCCCAGCATTTT
CASSQGDRVINQPQHF
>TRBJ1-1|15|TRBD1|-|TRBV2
TGTGCCAGCAGGGGAAGCAGGGGGCATAACACTGAAGCTTTCTTT
CASRGSRGHNTEAFF
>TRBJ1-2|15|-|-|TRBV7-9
TGTGCCAGCAGCTTAGCTACGGGGGGCGCCTATGGCTACACCTTC
CASSLATGGAYGYTF
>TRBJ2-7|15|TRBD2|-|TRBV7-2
TGTGCCAGCAGCTTAAACGGGGGGGCAGGGTACGAGCAGTACTTC
CASSLNGGAGYEQYF
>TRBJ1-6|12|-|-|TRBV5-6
TGTGCCAGCAGCATAGGGGTTTCACCCCTCCACTTT
CASSIGVSPLHF
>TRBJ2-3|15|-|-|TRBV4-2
TGTGCCAGCAGCCAATTAACAGGGATCACAGATACGCAGTATTTT
CASSQLTGITDTQYF
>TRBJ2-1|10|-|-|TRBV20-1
TGCAGTGCTGCGAGCAATGAGCAGTTCTTC
CSAASNEQFF
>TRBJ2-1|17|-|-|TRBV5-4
TGTGCCAGCAGCTTGGCCCTCAGGGGGGCAGAGGACAATGAGCAGTTCTTC
CASSLALRGAEDNEQFF
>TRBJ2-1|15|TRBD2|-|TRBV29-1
TGCAGCGTTTCAAGGAGCGGGGGGGCTTTCAATGAGCAGTTCTTC
CSVSRSGGAFNEQFF
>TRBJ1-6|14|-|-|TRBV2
TGTGCCAGCAGTGCCGCAGGGGATAATTCACCCCTCAACTTT
CASSAAGDNSPLNF
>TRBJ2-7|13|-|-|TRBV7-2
TGTGCCAGCAGCTTAGTTGCGGGTTTGGAGCAGTACTTC
CASSLVAGLEQYF
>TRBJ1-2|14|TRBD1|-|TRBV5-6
TGTGCCAGCAGCCCAGGGACAGGGTATTTGGGCTACACCTTC
CASSPGTGYLGYTF
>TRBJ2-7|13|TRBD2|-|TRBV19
TGTGCCAGTTCACCGGGACTAAACTACGAGCAGTACTTC
CASSPGLNYEQYF
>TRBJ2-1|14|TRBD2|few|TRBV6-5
TGTGCCAGCAGTCGGACTAGCGGAGACAATGAGCAGTTCTTC
CASSRTSGDNEQFF
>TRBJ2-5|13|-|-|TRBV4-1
TGCGCCAGCAGCCAAGCCTTAAAAGAGACCCAGTACTTC
CASSQALKETQYF